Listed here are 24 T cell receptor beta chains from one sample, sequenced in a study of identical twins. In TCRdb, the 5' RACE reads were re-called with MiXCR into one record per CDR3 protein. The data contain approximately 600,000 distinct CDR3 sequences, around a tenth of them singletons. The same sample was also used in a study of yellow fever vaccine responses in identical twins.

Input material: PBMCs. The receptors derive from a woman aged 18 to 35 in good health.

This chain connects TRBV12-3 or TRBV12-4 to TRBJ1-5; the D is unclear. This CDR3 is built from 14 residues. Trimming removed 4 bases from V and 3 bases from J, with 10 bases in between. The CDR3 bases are TGTGCCAGCAGTTACGTAACAGACAATCAGCCCCAGCATTTT. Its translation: CASSYVTDNQPQHF.

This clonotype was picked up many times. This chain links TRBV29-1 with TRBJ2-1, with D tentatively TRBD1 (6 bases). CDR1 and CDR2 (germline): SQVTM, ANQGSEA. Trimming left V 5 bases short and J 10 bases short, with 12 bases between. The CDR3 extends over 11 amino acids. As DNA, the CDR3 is TGCAGCGTTCCTCGGACAGCCGAGCAGTTCTTC. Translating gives CSVPRTAEQFF.

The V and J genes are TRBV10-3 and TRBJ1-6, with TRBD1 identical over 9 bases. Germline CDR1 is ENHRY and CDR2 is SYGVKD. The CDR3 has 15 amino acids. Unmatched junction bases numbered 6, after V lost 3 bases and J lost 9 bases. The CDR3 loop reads CAISDPDRGASPLHF. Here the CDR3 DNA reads TGTGCCATCAGTGACCCAGACAGGGGGGCTTCACCCCTCCACTTT.

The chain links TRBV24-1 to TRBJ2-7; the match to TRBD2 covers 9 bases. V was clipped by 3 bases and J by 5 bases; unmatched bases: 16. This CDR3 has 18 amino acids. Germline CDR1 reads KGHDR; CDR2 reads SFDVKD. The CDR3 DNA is TGTGCCACCAGTGATACCCCGGCGGGGGGGCGGACAGGCCACGAGCAGTACTTC. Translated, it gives CATSDTPAGGRTGHEQYF.

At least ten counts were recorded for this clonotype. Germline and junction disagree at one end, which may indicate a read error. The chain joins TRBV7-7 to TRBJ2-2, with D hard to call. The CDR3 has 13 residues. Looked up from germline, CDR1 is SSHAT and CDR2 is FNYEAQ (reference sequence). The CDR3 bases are TGTGCTAGCAGCTTCGTTCGGACCGGGGAGCTGTTTTTT. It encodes CASSFVRTGELFF.

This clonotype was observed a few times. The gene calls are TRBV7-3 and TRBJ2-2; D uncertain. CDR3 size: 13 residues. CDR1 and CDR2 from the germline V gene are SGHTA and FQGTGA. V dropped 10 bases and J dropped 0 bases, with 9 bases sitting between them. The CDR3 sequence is CAKTSANTGELFF. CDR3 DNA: TGTGCCAAAACAAGCGCGAACACCGGGGAGCTGTTTTTT.

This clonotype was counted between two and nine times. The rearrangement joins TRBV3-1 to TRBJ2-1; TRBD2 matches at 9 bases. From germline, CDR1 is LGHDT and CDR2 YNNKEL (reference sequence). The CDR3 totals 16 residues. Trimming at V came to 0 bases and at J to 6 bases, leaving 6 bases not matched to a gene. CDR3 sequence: CASSQDVRGGRNEQFF. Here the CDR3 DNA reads TGTGCCAGCAGCCAAGATGTGCGGGGGGGCCGCAATGAGCAGTTCTTC.

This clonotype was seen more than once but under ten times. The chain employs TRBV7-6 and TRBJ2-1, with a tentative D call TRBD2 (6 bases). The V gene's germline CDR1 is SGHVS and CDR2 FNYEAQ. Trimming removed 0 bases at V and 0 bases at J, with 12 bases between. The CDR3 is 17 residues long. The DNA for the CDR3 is TGTGCCAGCAGCTTAGCTTATAGCGGCGACTCCTACAATGAGCAGTTCTTC. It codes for CASSLAYSGDSYNEQFF.

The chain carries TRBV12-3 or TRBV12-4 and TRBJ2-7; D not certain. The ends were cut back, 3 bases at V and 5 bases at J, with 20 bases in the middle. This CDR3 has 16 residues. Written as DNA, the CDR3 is TGTGCCAGCAGTTTTCTCCTGGGTTCTAGGGTCCACGAGCAGTACTTC. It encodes CASSFLLGSRVHEQYF.

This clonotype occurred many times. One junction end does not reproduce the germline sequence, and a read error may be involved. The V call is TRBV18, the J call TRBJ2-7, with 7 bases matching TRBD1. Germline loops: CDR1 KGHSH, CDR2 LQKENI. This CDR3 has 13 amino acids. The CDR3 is CASSPGTDYEQYF. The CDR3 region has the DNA TGCGCCAGCAGCCCCGGGACAGACTACGAGCAGTACTTC.

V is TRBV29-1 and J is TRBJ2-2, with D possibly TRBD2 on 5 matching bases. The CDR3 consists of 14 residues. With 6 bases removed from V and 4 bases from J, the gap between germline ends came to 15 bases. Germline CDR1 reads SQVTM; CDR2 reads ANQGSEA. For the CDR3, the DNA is TGCAGCGTGGCGCTCGGAACTAGCACCGGGGAGCTGTTTTTT. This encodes CSVALGTSTGELFF.

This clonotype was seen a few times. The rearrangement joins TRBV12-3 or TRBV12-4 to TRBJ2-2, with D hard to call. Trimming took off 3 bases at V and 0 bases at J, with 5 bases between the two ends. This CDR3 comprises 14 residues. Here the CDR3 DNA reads TGTGCCAGCAGTTTCATTCCGAACACCGGGGAGCTGTTTTTT. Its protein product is CASSFIPNTGELFF.

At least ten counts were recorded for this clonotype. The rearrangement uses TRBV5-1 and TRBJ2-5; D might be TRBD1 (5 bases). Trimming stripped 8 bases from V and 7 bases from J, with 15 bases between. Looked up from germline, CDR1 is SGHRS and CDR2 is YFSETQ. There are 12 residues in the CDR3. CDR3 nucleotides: TGCGCCAGTATGACAGAAGGTGGGACCCAGTACTTC. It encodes CASMTEGGTQYF.

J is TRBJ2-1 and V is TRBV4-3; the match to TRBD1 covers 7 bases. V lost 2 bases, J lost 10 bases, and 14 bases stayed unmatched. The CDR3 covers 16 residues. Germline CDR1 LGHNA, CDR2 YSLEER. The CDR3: CASSQLGQVTRREQFF. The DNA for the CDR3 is TGCGCCAGCAGCCAACTCGGACAGGTGACGAGGAGGGAGCAGTTCTTC.

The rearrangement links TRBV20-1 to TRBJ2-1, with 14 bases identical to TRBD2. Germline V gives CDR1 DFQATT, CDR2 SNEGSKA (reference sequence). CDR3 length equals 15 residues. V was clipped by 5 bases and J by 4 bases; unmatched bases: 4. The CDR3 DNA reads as TGCAGTGCTTCCGGACTAGCGGGAGGTTACAATGAGCAGTTCTTC. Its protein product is CSASGLAGGYNEQFF.

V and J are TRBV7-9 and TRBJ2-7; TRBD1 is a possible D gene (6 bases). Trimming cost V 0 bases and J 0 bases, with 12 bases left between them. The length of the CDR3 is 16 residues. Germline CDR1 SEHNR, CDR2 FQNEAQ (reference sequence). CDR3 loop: CASSLAPDRSSYEQYF. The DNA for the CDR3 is TGTGCCAGCAGCTTAGCGCCTGACAGGAGCTCCTACGAGCAGTACTTC.

CDR3 loop: CASRDSPGSNEQFF. In DNA form, the CDR3 reads TGTGCCAGCCGGGACTCCCCAGGGAGTAATGAGCAGTTCTTC. The chain combines TRBV6-2 or TRBV6-3 with TRBJ2-1; D may be TRBD2 (6 bases). Germline V gene sequence: CDR1 MNHEY, CDR2 SVGEGT. The CDR3 is 14 amino acids. Trimming cost V 8 bases and J 7 bases, with 18 bases left between them.

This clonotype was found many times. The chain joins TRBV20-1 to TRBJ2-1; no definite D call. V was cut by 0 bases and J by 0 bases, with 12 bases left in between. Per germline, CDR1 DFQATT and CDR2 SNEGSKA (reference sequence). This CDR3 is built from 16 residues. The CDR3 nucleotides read TGCAGTGCTAGAGATGGGCTGAATAGCTCCTACAATGAGCAGTTCTTC. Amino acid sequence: CSARDGLNSSYNEQFF.

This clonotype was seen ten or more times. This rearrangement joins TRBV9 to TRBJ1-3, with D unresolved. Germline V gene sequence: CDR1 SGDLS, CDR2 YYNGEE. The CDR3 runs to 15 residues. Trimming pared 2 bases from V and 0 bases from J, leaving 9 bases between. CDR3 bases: TGTGCCAGCAGCGTCCAGTCGGGCTCTGGAAACACCATATATTTT. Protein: CASSVQSGSGNTIYF.

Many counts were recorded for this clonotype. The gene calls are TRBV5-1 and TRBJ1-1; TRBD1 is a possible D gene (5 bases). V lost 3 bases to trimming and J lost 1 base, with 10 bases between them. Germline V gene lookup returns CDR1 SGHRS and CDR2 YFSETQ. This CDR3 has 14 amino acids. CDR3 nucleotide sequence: TGCGCCAGCAGCTCGGGACCTTCGAACACTGAAGCTTTCTTT. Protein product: CASSSGPSNTEAFF.

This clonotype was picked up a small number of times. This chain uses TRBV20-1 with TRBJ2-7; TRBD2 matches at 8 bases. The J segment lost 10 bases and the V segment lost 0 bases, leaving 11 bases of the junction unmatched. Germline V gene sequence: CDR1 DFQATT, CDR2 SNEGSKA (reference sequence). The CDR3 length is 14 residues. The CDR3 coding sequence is TGCAGTGCTAGAGATCTGCGGGGGGTCCTCGAACAGTACTTC. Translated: CSARDLRGVLEQYF.

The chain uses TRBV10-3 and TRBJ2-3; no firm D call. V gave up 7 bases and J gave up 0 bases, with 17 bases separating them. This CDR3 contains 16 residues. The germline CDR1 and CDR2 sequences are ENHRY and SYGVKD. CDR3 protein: CAINPDASPSTDTQYF. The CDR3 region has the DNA TGTGCCATCAACCCTGACGCTTCCCCTAGCACAGATACGCAGTATTTT.

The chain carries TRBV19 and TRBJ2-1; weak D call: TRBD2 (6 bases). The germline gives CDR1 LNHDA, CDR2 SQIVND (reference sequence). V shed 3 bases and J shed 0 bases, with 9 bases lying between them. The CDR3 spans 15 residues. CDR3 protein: CASSMSGSSYNEQFF. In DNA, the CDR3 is TGTGCCAGTAGTATGAGCGGGTCCTCCTACAATGAGCAGTTCTTC.

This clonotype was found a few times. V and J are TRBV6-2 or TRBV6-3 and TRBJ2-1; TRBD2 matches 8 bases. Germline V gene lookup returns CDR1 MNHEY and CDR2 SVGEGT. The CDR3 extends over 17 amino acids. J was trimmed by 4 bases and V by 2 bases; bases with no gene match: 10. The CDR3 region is CASSYPLKRGLYNEQFF. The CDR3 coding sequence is TGTGCCAGCAGTTACCCCCTGAAGCGGGGGCTATACAATGAGCAGTTCTTC.